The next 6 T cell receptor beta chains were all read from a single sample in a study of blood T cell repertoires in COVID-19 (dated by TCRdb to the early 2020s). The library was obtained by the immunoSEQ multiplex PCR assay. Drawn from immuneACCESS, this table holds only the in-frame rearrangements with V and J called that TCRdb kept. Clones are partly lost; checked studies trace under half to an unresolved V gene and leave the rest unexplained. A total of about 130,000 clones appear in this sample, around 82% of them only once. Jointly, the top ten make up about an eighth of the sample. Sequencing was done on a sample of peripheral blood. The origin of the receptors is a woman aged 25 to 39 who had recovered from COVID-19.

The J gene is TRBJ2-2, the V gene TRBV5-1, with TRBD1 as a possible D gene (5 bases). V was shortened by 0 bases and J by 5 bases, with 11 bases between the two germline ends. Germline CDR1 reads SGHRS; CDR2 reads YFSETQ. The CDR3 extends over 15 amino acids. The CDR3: CASSLGRVETGELFF. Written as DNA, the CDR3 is TGCGCCAGCAGCTTGGGCAGGGTGGAAACCGGGGAGCTGTTTTTT. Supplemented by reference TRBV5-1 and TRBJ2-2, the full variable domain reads KAGVTQTPRYLIKTRGQQVTLSCSPISGHRSVSWYQQTPGQGLQFLFEYFSETQRNKGNFPGRFSGRQFSNSRSEMNVSTLELGDSALYLCASSLGRVETGELFFGEGSRLTVL.

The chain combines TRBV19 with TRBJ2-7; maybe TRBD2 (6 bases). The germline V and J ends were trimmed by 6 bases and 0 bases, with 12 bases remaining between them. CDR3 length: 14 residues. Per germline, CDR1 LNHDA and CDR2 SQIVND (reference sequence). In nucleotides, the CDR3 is TGTGCCAGTAGGGGGCCGGGAGTCTCCTACGAGCAGTACTTC. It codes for CASRGPGVSYEQYF.

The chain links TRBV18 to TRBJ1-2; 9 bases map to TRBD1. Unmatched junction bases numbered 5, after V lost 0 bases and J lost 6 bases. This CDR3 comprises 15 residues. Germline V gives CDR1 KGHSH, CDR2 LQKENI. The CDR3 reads CASSPPSTGGDGYTF. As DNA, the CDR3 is TGTGCCAGCTCACCACCGTCCACAGGGGGCGATGGCTACACCTTC.

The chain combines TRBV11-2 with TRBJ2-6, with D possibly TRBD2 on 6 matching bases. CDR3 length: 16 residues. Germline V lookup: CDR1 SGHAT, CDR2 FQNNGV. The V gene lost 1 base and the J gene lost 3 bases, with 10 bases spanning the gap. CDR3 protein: CASSLVVGGGANVLTF. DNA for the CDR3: TGTGCCAGCAGCTTAGTGGTCGGGGGTGGGGCCAACGTCCTGACTTTC.

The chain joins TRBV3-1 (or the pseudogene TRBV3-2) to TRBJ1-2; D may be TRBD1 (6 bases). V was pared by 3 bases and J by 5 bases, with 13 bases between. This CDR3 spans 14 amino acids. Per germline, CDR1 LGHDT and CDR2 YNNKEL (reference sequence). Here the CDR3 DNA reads TGTGCCAGCAGCCATCCACAGGGAAAGTATGGCTACACCTTC. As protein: CASSHPQGKYGYTF.

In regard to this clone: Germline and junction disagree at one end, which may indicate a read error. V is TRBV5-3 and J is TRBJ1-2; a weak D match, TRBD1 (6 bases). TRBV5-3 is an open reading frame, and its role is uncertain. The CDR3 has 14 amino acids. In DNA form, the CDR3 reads TGTGCCAGACGCTTGGGCGGGGGCGCGGGGGGCTACACCTTC. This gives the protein CARRLGGGAGGYTF.